What follows are 14 T cell receptor beta chains derived from one specimen sequenced in a study of T cells after yellow fever vaccination. TCRdb called the 5' RACE reads again in MiXCR, with one record for every CDR3 protein. The sample includes under 400,000 distinct CDR3 sequences, roughly 10% seen only once; the top ten take 18%. The sequencing here drew on PBMCs, taken on the day of the first yellow fever vaccination. The source of these receptors is a man between 18 and 29 years old who received the YFV17D yellow fever vaccine.

The J gene is TRBJ1-6, the V gene TRBV3-1; no firm D call. The germline gives CDR1 LGHDT, CDR2 YNNKEL (reference sequence). The CDR3 length is 13 residues. Trimming removed 2 bases from V and 13 bases from J, with 12 bases in between. CDR3 sequence: CASSQRTQTPLHF. CDR3 bases: TGTGCCAGCAGCCAACGGACCCAGACGCCCCTCCACTTT.

The chain is built from TRBV5-1 and TRBJ2-5, with D possibly TRBD2 on 5 matching bases. This CDR3 comprises 15 residues. Trimming took 1 base from V and 0 from J, leaving 10 bases between them. CDR1 is SGHRS and CDR2 is YFSETQ in the germline V gene. The CDR3 region has the DNA TGCGCCAGCAGCTTGAGGACTGGCTACCAAGAGACCCAGTACTTC. Its protein is CASSLRTGYQETQYF.

This clonotype showed up just a few times. The V gene is TRBV12-3 or TRBV12-4, the J gene TRBJ1-2; D gene uncertain. V shed 3 bases and J shed 8 bases, with 13 bases lying between them. The CDR3 has 13 residues. DNA of the CDR3: TGTGCCAGCAGTTTCGCCGGGTCACAAGGCTACACCTTC. It specifies CASSFAGSQGYTF.

The chain recombines TRBV29-1 with TRBJ1-2, with 7 bases aligning to TRBD1. CDR1 and CDR2 (germline): SQVTM, ANQGSEA. V shed 6 bases, J shed 3 bases, and the junction held 7 bases outside the gene matches. This CDR3 is built from 13 residues. The CDR3 nucleotides read TGCAGCGTCAGGGACAGAGCTGACTATGGCTACACCTTC. Protein: CSVRDRADYGYTF.

In its sample, this clonotype was seen a few times. The chain links TRBV5-1 to TRBJ2-2; unclear D gene. The germline V and J ends were trimmed by 0 bases and 4 bases, with 13 bases remaining between them. In germline, CDR1 is SGHRS, CDR2 YFSETQ. The CDR3 has 16 amino acids. Here the CDR3 reads CASSLAGGYPTGELFF. The CDR3 DNA reads as TGCGCCAGCAGCTTGGCTGGTGGCTACCCCACCGGGGAGCTGTTTTTT. Supplemented by reference TRBV5-1 and TRBJ2-2, the full variable domain reads KAGVTQTPRYLIKTRGQQVTLSCSPISGHRSVSWYQQTPGQGLQFLFEYFSETQRNKGNFPGRFSGRQFSNSRSEMNVSTLELGDSALYLCASSLAGGYPTGELFFGEGSRLTVL.

There are many counts of this clonotype. The V and J genes are TRBV12-3 or TRBV12-4 and TRBJ2-3; 9 bases are shared with TRBD1. The CDR3 spans 17 residues. J lost 2 bases, V lost 6 bases, and 12 bases had no gene match. The CDR3 region has the DNA TGTGCCAGCAGCCCCTTCACAGGGGGCTCTTACACAGATACGCAGTATTTT. Translating gives CASSPFTGGSYTDTQYF.

This clonotype showed up just a few times. This chain uses TRBV7-2 with TRBJ2-3, with D uncertain. Per the germline V gene, CDR1 is SGHTA and CDR2 is FQGNSA. The CDR3 extends over 13 amino acids. Deletions cut 7 bases from V and 3 bases from J, with 11 bases between. The CDR3 region is CASTPIGTDTQYF. For the CDR3, the DNA is TGTGCCAGCACCCCTATAGGGACAGATACGCAGTATTTT.

This sequence joins TRBV6-2 or TRBV6-3 and TRBJ2-2, with D tentatively TRBD2 (6 bases). The germline V and J ends were trimmed by 6 bases and 7 bases, with 15 bases remaining between them. The V gene's germline CDR1 is MNHEY and CDR2 SVGEGT. This CDR3 is 14 amino acids long. The CDR3 region is CASSPLAIGGELFF. The DNA of the CDR3 is TGTGCCAGCAGCCCGCTAGCGATTGGCGGGGAGCTGTTTTTT.

This clonotype was seen many times. This chain joins TRBV5-6 and TRBJ2-2, with TRBD2 identical over 7 bases. CDR1 is SGHDT and CDR2 is YYEEEE in the germline V gene. Trimming took 2 bases from V and 2 from J; bases not matched to a gene: 6. This CDR3 is 16 amino acids long. The CDR3 here is CASSFIGTTNTGELFF. The DNA for the CDR3 is TGTGCCAGCAGCTTTATCGGGACTACAAACACCGGGGAGCTGTTTTTT.

The chain joins TRBV7-2 to TRBJ2-5, with TRBD2 matching 7 bases. This CDR3 is built from 14 residues. J lost 2 bases, V lost 2 bases, and 2 bases had no gene match. CDR1 is SGHTA, CDR2 FQGNSA, per germline. CDR3 protein: CASSLLRGQETQYF. The CDR3 DNA follows: TGTGCCAGCAGCTTATTGCGGGGGCAAGAGACCCAGTACTTC.

This clonotype turned up a few times. The gene calls are TRBV4-3 and TRBJ2-3, with D possibly matching TRBD2 (5 bases). V lost 0 bases and J lost 2, with 12 bases in between. Germline CDR1 and CDR2: LGHNA and YSLEER. This CDR3 contains 16 residues. The CDR3 is CASSQDIAYNTDTQYF. In DNA form, the CDR3 reads TGCGCCAGCAGCCAAGACATAGCGTATAACACAGATACGCAGTATTTT.

The sample holds many counts of this clonotype. This chain connects TRBV5-5 to TRBJ1-5; D gene uncertain. Germline V gives CDR1 SGHKS, CDR2 YYEKEE (reference sequence). The CDR3 has 12 amino acids. V was shortened by 4 bases and J by 5 bases, with 7 bases between the two germline ends. The CDR3: CASSPVDQPQHF. The CDR3 DNA sequence: TGTGCCAGCAGCCCCGTTGATCAGCCCCAGCATTTT.

This clonotype was seen only a few times. The chain joins TRBV5-6 to TRBJ1-2; D is unclear. Trimming left V 0 bases short and J 2 bases short, with 8 bases between. This CDR3 has 14 amino acids. Germline CDR1 is SGHDT and CDR2 is YYEEEE. The DNA for the CDR3 is TGTGCCAGCAGCTTGGTTAGCCCGAACTATGGCTACACCTTC. Its protein product is CASSLVSPNYGYTF.

This chain connects TRBV5-5 to TRBJ2-2; D is possibly TRBD2 (5 bases). This CDR3 region has 14 residues. Trimming removed 3 bases from V and 6 bases from J, with 12 bases in between. Germline V CDR1 and CDR2: SGHKS, YYEKEE (reference sequence). The DNA for the CDR3 is TGTGCCAGCAGCTCGGGTCGGGGTTCCGGGGAGCTGTTTTTT. This sequence encodes CASSSGRGSGELFF.